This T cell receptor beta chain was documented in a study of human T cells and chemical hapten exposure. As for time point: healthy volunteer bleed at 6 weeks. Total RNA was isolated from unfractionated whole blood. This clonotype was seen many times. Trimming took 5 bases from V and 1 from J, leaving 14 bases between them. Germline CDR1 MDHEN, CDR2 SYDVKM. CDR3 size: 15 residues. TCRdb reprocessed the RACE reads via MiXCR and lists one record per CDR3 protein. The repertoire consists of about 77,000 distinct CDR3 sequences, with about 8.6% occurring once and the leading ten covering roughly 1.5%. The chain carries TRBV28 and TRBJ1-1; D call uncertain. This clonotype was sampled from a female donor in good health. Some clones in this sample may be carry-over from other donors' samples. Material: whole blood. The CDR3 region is CASSPQALPNTEAFF. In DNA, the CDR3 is TGTGCCAGCAGTCCGCAAGCTTTACCGAACACTGAAGCTTTCTTT.